These 11 T cell receptor beta chains share one sample of origin, sequenced in a study of T cells in Graves' hyperthyroidism and ophthalmopathy (dated by TCRdb to 2018 to 2020). Libraries were built with multiplex PCR. The reads were generated on an Illumina HiSeq 2000. TCR beta CDR3 regions were amplified from RNA transcripts. A first-round RT-PCR of the TCR CDR3 used the HTBI primer set with the Qiagen OneStep RT-PCR kit. TCRdb applied fastp at Q25 and MiXCR to the public reads, then kept only in-frame beta chains. Entries are consolidated by CDR3 protein sequence, retaining the most common genes and DNA. For this sample there are roughly 500,000 distinct CDR3 sequences; 22% appear just once. The top ten clonotypes cover approximately 54% of the sample. The sequencing sample was made of blood. These receptors all stem from a woman aged 70-85 years with Graves' ophthalmopathy.

This chain joins TRBV29-1 and TRBJ2-3, with D unresolved. This CDR3 spans 14 amino acids. The germline V gene has CDR1 SQVTM and CDR2 ANQGSEA. V lost 2 bases and J lost 2, with 11 bases in between. The CDR3 spells CSVETAGHTDTQYF. The CDR3 region has the DNA TGCAGCGTTGAAACGGCCGGCCACACAGATACGCAGTATTTT.

This clonotype was counted at least ten times. The chain joins TRBV6-5 to TRBJ1-1; the D is unclear. Germline V CDR1 and CDR2: MNHEY, SVGAGI. Deletions cut 0 bases from V and 1 base from J, with 6 bases between. The CDR3 loop spans 14 amino acids. This chain's CDR3 is CASSYSMGNTEAFF. CDR3 nucleotides: TGTGCCAGCAGTTACTCGATGGGGAACACTGAAGCTTTCTTT.

Ten or more counts support this clonotype. This chain connects TRBV2 to TRBJ1-5; the D is unclear. There are 12 residues in the CDR3. V shed 8 bases and J shed 5 bases, with 10 bases lying between them. The germline V gene encodes CDR1 SNHLY and CDR2 FYNNEI. CDR3 region: CASQLLDQPQHF. The CDR3 DNA follows: TGTGCCAGCCAACTTCTGGATCAGCCCCAGCATTTT.

This clonotype was counted between two and nine times. The CDR3 loop is CATTIAGSSYEQYF. CDR3 bases: TGTGCCACCACCATAGCGGGGTCCTCCTACGAGCAGTACTTC. The gene calls are TRBV18 and TRBJ2-7, with 8 bases fitting TRBD2. Germline assignment: CDR1 KGHSH and CDR2 LQKENI. V was pared by 10 bases and J by 0 bases, with 8 bases of the junction left unmatched. This CDR3 comprises 14 residues.

This clonotype was detected only a few times. This rearrangement joins TRBV9 to TRBJ2-1; 9 bases fit TRBD2. The junction had 4 bases not matched to a gene; V was cut back by 0 bases and J by 6 bases. The germline gives CDR1 SGDLS, CDR2 YYNGEE. There are 15 residues in the CDR3. CDR3 sequence (DNA): TGTGCCAGCAGCGTAGTCGCGGGAGGGCCCAATGAGCAGTTCTTC. Translating it yields CASSVVAGGPNEQFF.

This clonotype came up a few times. This chain uses TRBV6-5 with TRBJ2-7; D not certain. CDR3 length: 14 residues. CDR1 and CDR2 from the germline V gene are MNHEY and SVGAGI. V dropped 0 bases and J dropped 5 bases, with 11 bases sitting between them. CDR3 sequence: CASSYSFSGNEQYF. DNA of the CDR3: TGTGCCAGCAGTTACTCGTTTTCTGGAAACGAGCAGTACTTC.

This clonotype has more than one count but fewer than ten. The DNA of the CDR3 is TGTGCCAGCAGCCTGGGGAGGCATCAGCCCCAGCATTTT. It is translated as CASSLGRHQPQHF. The V gene is TRBV12-3 or TRBV12-4, the J gene TRBJ1-5; D is uncertain. Trimming took 6 bases from V and 5 from J, leaving 11 bases between them. This CDR3 contains 13 residues.

This clonotype turned up a few times. V gene TRBV30 combines with J gene TRBJ1-2, with 8 bases lining up with TRBD1. This CDR3 comprises 13 residues. V shed 8 bases and J 5 bases; nucleotides not matched to a gene: 10. Germline V gene sequence: CDR1 GTSNPN, CDR2 SVGIG (reference sequence). The CDR3 sequence is CAGSPGQDYGYTF. Here the CDR3 DNA reads TGTGCCGGTAGCCCGGGACAGGATTATGGCTACACCTTC.

This clonotype appeared many times. This chain links TRBV2 with TRBJ2-3; D unresolved. The V end was cut by 8 bases, the J end by 0 bases, with 6 bases between. Germline values: CDR1 SNHLY, CDR2 FYNNEI. The CDR3 runs 12 residues. In nucleotides, the CDR3 is TGTGCCAGCGGGATAAGCACAGATACGCAGTATTTT. It specifies CASGISTDTQYF.

The sample holds a few counts of this clonotype. The chain couples TRBV30 to TRBJ1-1; D remains unclear. V was shortened by 1 base and J by 3 bases, with 0 bases between the two germline ends. The germline CDR1 and CDR2 sequences are GTSNPN and SVGIG (reference sequence). The CDR3 spans 10 residues. The CDR3 spells CAWSDTEAFF. CDR3 nucleotide sequence: TGTGCCTGGAGTGACACTGAAGCTTTCTTT.

This clonotype showed up just a few times. This chain connects TRBV5-8 to TRBJ2-7, with 9 bases fitting TRBD1. CDR1 is SGHTS, CDR2 YDEGEE, per germline. This CDR3 comprises 13 residues. The V gene end was trimmed by 4 bases and the J gene end by 5 bases; junction bases not matched to a gene: 4. The chain's CDR3 is CASSPGQGHEQYF. CDR3 DNA: TGTGCCAGCAGCCCGGGACAGGGCCACGAGCAGTACTTC.